The 15 T cell receptor beta chains below all came from one sample that was sequenced in a study of OX40 agonist ivuxolimab in advanced cancers. Assay: immunoSEQ multiplex PCR; the TCRdb copy retains only in-frame clones and omits some. The sample has roughly 58,000 clones; roughly nine tenths are singletons. The sample in question was CD4+ or CD8+ T cells sorted from blood, obtained in a trial of the OX40 agonist ivuxolimab. The origin of the receptors is an adult with an advanced solid tumor such as melanoma, head and neck, liver or kidney cancer.

As to this clone: One end of the junction does not line up with germline, which may come from a read error. This sequence joins TRBV28 and TRBJ2-1; D is perhaps TRBD2 (6 bases). CDR1 is MDHEN, CDR2 SYDVKM, per germline. The CDR3 is 12 residues long. The CDR3: CSVEGPYNEQFF. CDR3 nucleotides: TGCTCAGTGGAGGGCCCCTACAATGAGCAGTTCTTC.

This sequence joins TRBV19 and TRBJ1-2; D gene ambiguous. The CDR3 is 13 residues long. Germline assignment: CDR1 LNHDA and CDR2 SQIVND (reference sequence). V was cut by 8 bases and J by 0 bases, with 10 bases left in between. DNA of the CDR3: TGTGCCAGTTCAAAACAGACTAACTATGGCTACACCTTC. It is translated as CASSKQTNYGYTF.

A note on this clone: The same CDR3 is also encoded by other DNA sequences in this sample. This chain joins TRBV18 and TRBJ1-4; possible D gene TRBD1, 6 bases. The CDR3 is 13 amino acids. Trimming shortened V by 3 bases and J by 5 bases, and 7 bases separated the two germline ends. In germline, CDR1 is KGHSH, CDR2 LQKENI. The CDR3 reads CASSPRGNEKLFF. The CDR3 DNA reads as TGTGCCAGCTCACCGAGGGGGAATGAAAAACTGTTTTTT.

This clone was detected once. This chain connects TRBV29-1 to TRBJ2-1; possibly TRBD2 for D (6 bases). Germline CDR1 is SQVTM and CDR2 is ANQGSEA. V was shortened by 3 bases and J by 7 bases, with 19 bases between the two germline ends. This CDR3 region has 15 residues. The CDR3 here is CSVDRRERFRNEQFF. The CDR3 region has the DNA TGCAGCGTTGATCGGCGGGAAAGATTTAGGAATGAGCAGTTCTTC.

The chain links TRBV27 to TRBJ2-1; 10 bases match TRBD2. J lost 4 bases, V lost 0 bases, and 6 bases had no gene match. The CDR3 contains 17 residues. Germline CDR1 is MNHEY and CDR2 is SMNVEV (reference sequence). The CDR3 nucleotides are TGTGCCAGCAGTTTATCTATCAGACTAGCGGGTTACAATGAGCAGTTCTTC. Its translation: CASSLSIRLAGYNEQFF.

The V gene is TRBV11-2, the J gene TRBJ2-7; D gene uncertain. This CDR3 contains 12 residues. Germline V gene lookup returns CDR1 SGHAT and CDR2 FQNNGV. Trimming left V 5 bases short and J 3 bases short, with 8 bases between. As DNA, the CDR3 is TGTGCCAGCAGCGTTGTTCTCTACGAGCAGTACTTC. Protein product: CASSVVLYEQYF. Full variable domain (outside the CDR3, taken from reference TRBV11-2 and TRBJ2-7): EAGVAQSPRYKIIEKRQSVAFWCNPISGHATLYWYQQILGQGPKLLIQFQNNGVVDDSQLPKDRFSAERLKGVDSTLKIQPAKLEDSAVYLCASSVVLYEQYFGPGTRLTVT.

V is TRBV5-1 and J is TRBJ1-4; no reliable D call. Trimming removed 0 bases at V and 0 bases at J, with 9 bases between. This CDR3 spans 16 amino acids. The germline CDR1 and CDR2 sequences are SGHRS and YFSETQ. CDR3 amino acids: CASSLVGITTNEKLFF. CDR3 in DNA: TGCGCCAGCAGCTTGGTCGGAATTACAACTAATGAAAAACTGTTTTTT.

The rearrangement links TRBV14 to TRBJ2-5; D call uncertain. V dropped 1 base and J dropped 7 bases, with 10 bases sitting between them. CDR1 is SGHDN and CDR2 is FVKESK in the germline V gene. The CDR3 totals 13 residues. DNA of the CDR3: TGTGCCAGCAGCCAAGGGCAGCTTGGGACCCAGTACTTC. It translates to CASSQGQLGTQYF.

V gene TRBV30 combines with J gene TRBJ1-1, with no clear D. This CDR3 contains 12 residues. Trimming removed 2 bases from V and 8 bases from J, with 12 bases in between. Germline-derived CDR1 and CDR2 are GTSNPN and SVGIG (reference sequence). The CDR3 nucleotides read TGTGCCTGGAGTCCGGGATCCCAGGAAGCTTTCTTT. Protein: CAWSPGSQEAFF.

The CDR3 sequence: CASSQDGYNEQFF. CDR3 DNA: TGTGCCAGCAGCCAAGACGGGTACAATGAGCAGTTCTTC. The V gene is TRBV4-2, the J gene TRBJ2-1; the D is unclear. The V gene lost 0 bases and the J gene lost 4 bases, with 4 bases spanning the gap. Germline-derived CDR1 and CDR2 are LGHNA and YNFKEQ. The CDR3 is 13 amino acids.

The chain combines TRBV7-9 with TRBJ2-2; D is undetermined. This CDR3 has 15 residues. V gave up 6 bases and J gave up 0 bases, with 11 bases separating them. Germline V CDR1 and CDR2: SEHNR, FQNEAQ (reference sequence). The CDR3 spells CASSQPPTNTGELFF. In nucleotides, the CDR3 is TGTGCCAGCAGTCAGCCCCCGACGAACACCGGGGAGCTGTTTTTT.

V gene TRBV5-5 combines with J gene TRBJ2-7; no definite D call. The CDR3 totals 14 residues. Germline V CDR1 and CDR2: SGHKS, YYEKEE (reference sequence). With 0 bases removed from V and 6 bases from J, the gap between germline ends came to 13 bases. CDR3 residues: CASSLVQSASEQYF. The DNA of the CDR3 is TGTGCCAGCAGCTTGGTACAATCAGCTAGCGAGCAGTACTTC.

The chain combines TRBV4-2 with TRBJ2-7; TRBD2 is a possible D gene (5 bases). Germline CDR1 is LGHNA and CDR2 is YNFKEQ. V was clipped by 0 bases and J by 4 bases, with 10 bases between them. The length of the CDR3 is 14 residues. In DNA form, the CDR3 reads TGTGCCAGCAGCCAAGACCAGCGGAGTTACGAGCAGTACTTC. It encodes CASSQDQRSYEQYF.

The chain has TRBV21-1 and TRBJ1-1; the table calls TRBD1, which could not be checked here. TRBV21-1 is a pseudogene locus. The CDR3 covers 13 residues. DNA of the CDR3: TGTGCCGAAAAGGGGGAACTGATCACTGAAGCTTTCTTT. Amino acids: CAEKGELITEAFF.

The chain's CDR3 is CASSQEPTSGGPDTQYF. The CDR3 nucleotides are TGTGCCAGCAGCCAAGAACCGACTAGCGGGGGCCCAGATACGCAGTATTTT. This sequence joins TRBV4-2 and TRBJ2-3, with TRBD2 identical over 12 bases. Germline trimming cut 0 bases from V and 4 bases from J; bases unmatched to any gene: 5. The CDR3 sequence is 17 residues long. Germline V lookup: CDR1 LGHNA, CDR2 YNFKEQ.